The 6 T cell receptor beta chains in this list originate from one sample, sequenced in a study of T cell repertoires in cytomegalovirus infection. MiXCR, run by TCRdb on the reads, gives a single entry per CDR3 protein. The data contain about 830,000 distinct CDR3 sequences, about 31% of them singletons. Which antigens these TCRs recognize remains unknown. Specimen: cultured CD8+ T cells from PBMCs, collected from culture after CMV antigen stimulation. These TCRs come from a human donor in good health (CMV status not recorded). Some clones in this sample may be carry-over from other donors' samples.

This sequence joins TRBV20-1 and TRBJ2-3; TRBD2 aligns across 7 bases. CDR1 is DFQATT and CDR2 is SNEGSKA in the germline V gene (reference sequence). The CDR3 spans 13 residues. The V gene end was trimmed by 3 bases and the J gene end by 7 bases; junction bases not matched to a gene: 7. CDR3 residues: CSARERGGNTQYF. CDR3 bases: TGCAGTGCTAGGGAAAGGGGAGGGAATACGCAGTATTTT.

This clonotype was seen a few times. This sequence joins TRBV7-8 and TRBJ2-2; tentatively, D is TRBD2 (6 bases). CDR1 and CDR2 from the germline V gene are SGHVS and FQNEAQ. CDR3 size: 17 residues. Trimming removed 0 bases from V and 3 bases from J, with 14 bases in between. CDR3 region: CASSLAQEGWDTGELFF. CDR3 nucleotides: TGTGCCAGCAGCTTAGCGCAGGAGGGTTGGGACACCGGGGAGCTGTTTTTT.

This clonotype has just a few counts. The rearrangement uses TRBV7-6 and TRBJ2-7; no firm D call. CDR1 is SGHVS and CDR2 is FNYEAQ in the germline V gene. Trimming cost V 1 base and J 2 bases, with 6 bases left between them. The CDR3 is 13 residues long. CDR3 sequence reads: CASSLDWAYEQYV. The DNA of the CDR3 is TGTGCCAGCAGCTTAGATTGGGCCTACGAGCAGTACGTC.

V is TRBV28 and J is TRBJ2-7; 8 nucleotides agree with TRBD1. Germline CDR1 is MDHEN and CDR2 is SYDVKM. This CDR3 has 13 residues. Germline trimming cut 2 bases from V and 7 bases from J; bases unmatched to any gene: 4. The CDR3 DNA follows: TGTGCCAGCAGTTTAGGACAGGGACGGGAGCAGTACGTC. It specifies CASSLGQGREQYV.

This clonotype was counted between two and nine times. The chain links TRBV27 to TRBJ1-6, with D possibly being TRBD1 (6 bases). The CDR3 is 16 residues long. V gave up 5 bases and J gave up 1 base, with 12 bases separating them. Germline CDR1 and CDR2: MNHEY and SMNVEV (reference sequence). This CDR3 is CASSPWRGSYNSPLHF. CDR3 nucleotide sequence: TGTGCCAGCAGTCCGTGGAGGGGGTCCTATAATTCACCCCTCCACTTT.

The table lists this clonotype with a few counts. The chain combines TRBV15 with TRBJ2-3, with 7 bases identical to TRBD2. The CDR3 sequence is 16 residues long. V was pared by 0 bases and J by 4 bases, with 7 bases of the junction left unmatched. Germline V gene lookup returns CDR1 LNHNV and CDR2 YYDKDF (reference sequence). The CDR3 DNA is TGTGCCACCAGCAGAGAAGGGCTAGCGGAACCAGATACGCAGTATTTT. Its protein product is CATSREGLAEPDTQYF.